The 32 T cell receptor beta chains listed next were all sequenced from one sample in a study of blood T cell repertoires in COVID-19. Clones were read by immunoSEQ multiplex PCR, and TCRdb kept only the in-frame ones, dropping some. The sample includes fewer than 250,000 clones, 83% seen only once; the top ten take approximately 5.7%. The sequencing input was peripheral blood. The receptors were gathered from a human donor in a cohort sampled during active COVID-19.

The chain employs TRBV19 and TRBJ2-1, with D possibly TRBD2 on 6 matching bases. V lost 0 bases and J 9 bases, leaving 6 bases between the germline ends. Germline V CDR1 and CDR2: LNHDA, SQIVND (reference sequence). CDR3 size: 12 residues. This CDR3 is CASSIETSEQFF. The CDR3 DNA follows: TGTGCCAGTAGTATAGAGACTAGTGAGCAGTTCTTC.

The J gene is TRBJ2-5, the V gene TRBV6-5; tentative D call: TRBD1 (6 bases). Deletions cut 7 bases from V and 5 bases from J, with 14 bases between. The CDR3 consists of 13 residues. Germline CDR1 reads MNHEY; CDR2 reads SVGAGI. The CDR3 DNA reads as TGTGCCAGCACCCGGGACACACCCGAGACCCAGTACTTC. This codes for CASTRDTPETQYF.

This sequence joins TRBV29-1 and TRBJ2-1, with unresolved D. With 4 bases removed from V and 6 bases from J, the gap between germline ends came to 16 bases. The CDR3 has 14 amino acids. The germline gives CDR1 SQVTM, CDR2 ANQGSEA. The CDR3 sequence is CSVAVARPINEQFF. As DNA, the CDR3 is TGCAGCGTTGCGGTGGCGAGGCCGATCAATGAGCAGTTCTTC.

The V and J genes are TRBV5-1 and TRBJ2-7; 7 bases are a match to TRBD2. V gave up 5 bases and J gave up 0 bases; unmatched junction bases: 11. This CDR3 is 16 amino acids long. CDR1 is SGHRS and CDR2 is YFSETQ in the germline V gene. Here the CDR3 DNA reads TGCGCCAGCAGACTCACCCTCCAGCGGGGCTCCTACGAGCAGTACTTC. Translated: CASRLTLQRGSYEQYF. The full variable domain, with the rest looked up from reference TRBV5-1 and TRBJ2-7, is KAGVTQTPRYLIKTRGQQVTLSCSPISGHRSVSWYQQTPGQGLQFLFEYFSETQRNKGNFPGRFSGRQFSNSRSEMNVSTLELGDSALYLCASRLTLQRGSYEQYFGPGTRLTVT.

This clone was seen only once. The CDR3 nucleotides read TGTGCCAGCAGCTTGCCCCGGACAGGGCTCTACAATGAGCAGTTCTTC. Protein sequence: CASSLPRTGLYNEQFF. The chain recombines TRBV5-4 with TRBJ2-1; 8 nucleotides match TRBD1. The CDR3 is 16 residues long. Losses at the gene ends were 1 base for V and 3 bases for J; bases not matched to a gene: 6. Germline CDR1 and CDR2: SGHNT and YYREEE (reference sequence).

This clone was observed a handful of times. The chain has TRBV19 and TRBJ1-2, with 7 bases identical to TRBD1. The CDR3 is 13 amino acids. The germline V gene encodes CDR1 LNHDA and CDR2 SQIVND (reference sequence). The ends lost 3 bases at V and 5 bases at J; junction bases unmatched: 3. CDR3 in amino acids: CASSISQGYGYTF. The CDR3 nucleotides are TGTGCCAGTAGTATTTCACAGGGGTATGGCTACACCTTC.

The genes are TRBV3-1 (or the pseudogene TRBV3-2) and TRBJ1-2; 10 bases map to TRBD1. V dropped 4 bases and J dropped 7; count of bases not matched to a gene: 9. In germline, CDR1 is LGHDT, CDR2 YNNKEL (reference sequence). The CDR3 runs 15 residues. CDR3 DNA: TGTGCCAGCAGCCCCTTCGACAGGGGGCTGGGTGGCTACACCTTC. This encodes CASSPFDRGLGGYTF.

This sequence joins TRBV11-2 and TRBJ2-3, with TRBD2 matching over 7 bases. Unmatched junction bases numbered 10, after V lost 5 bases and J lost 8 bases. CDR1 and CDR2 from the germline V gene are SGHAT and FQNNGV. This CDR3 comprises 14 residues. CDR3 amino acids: CASSPGGGRSTQYF. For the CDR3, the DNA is TGTGCCAGCAGCCCTGGGGGGGGGAGGAGTACGCAGTATTTT.

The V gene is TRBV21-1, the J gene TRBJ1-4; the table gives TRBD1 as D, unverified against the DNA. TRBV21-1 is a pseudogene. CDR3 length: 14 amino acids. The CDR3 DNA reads TGTGCCAGCAGCAGGACACCTGAAAGGGAAAAACTGTTTTTT. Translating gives CASSRTPEREKLFF.

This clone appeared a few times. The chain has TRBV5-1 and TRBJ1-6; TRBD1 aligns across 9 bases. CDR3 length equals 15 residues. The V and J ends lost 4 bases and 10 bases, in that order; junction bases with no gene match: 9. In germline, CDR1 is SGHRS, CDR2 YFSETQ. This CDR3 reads CASSLRGQGSSPLHF. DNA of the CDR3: TGCGCCAGCAGCCTCCGCGGACAGGGGTCATCACCCCTCCACTTT.

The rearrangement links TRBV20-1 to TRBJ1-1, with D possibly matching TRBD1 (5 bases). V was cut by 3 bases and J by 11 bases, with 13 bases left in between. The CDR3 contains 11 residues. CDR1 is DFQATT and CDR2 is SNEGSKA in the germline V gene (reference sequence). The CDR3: CSARKGQEAFF. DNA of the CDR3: TGCAGTGCTAGGAAGGGGCAGGAGGCTTTCTTT.

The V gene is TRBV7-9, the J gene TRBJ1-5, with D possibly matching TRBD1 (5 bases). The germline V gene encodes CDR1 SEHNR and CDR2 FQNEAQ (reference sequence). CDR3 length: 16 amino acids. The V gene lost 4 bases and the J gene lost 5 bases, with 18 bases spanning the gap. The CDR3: CASSSTITGVDQPQHF. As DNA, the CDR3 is TGTGCCAGCAGCTCGACGATCACAGGTGTCGATCAGCCCCAGCATTTT.

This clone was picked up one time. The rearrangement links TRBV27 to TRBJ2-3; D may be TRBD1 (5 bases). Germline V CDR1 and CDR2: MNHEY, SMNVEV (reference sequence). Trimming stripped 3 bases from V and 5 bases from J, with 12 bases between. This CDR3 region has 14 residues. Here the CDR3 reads CASSLEGARDTQYF. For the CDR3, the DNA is TGTGCCAGCAGTTTGGAAGGGGCCAGAGATACGCAGTATTTT.

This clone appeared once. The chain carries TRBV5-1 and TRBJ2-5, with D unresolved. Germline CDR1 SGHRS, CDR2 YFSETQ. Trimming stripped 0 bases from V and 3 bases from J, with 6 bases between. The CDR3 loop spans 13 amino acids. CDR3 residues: CASSLGAKETQYF. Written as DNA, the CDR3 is TGCGCCAGCAGCTTGGGGGCGAAAGAGACCCAGTACTTC.

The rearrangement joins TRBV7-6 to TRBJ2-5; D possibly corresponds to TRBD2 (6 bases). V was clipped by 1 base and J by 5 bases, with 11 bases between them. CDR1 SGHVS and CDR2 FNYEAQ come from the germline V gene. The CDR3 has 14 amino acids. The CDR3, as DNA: TGTGCCAGCAGCTTAGTGTCAGGGAGGGAGACCCAGTACTTC. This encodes CASSLVSGRETQYF.

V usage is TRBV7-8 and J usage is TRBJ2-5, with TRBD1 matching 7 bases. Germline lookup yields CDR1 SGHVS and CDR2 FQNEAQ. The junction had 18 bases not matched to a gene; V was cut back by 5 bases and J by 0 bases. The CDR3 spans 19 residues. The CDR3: CASSPLSWDRAWYQETQYF. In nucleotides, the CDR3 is TGTGCCAGCAGCCCCTTGAGTTGGGACAGAGCTTGGTACCAAGAGACCCAGTACTTC.

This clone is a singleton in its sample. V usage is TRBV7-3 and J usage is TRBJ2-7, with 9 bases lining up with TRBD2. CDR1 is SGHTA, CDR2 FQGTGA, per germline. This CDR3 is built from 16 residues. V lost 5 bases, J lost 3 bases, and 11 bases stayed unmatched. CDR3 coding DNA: TGTGCCAGCAGCCTACAGGGAGCGGGGGGATACTACGAGCAGTACTTC. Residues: CASSLQGAGGYYEQYF.

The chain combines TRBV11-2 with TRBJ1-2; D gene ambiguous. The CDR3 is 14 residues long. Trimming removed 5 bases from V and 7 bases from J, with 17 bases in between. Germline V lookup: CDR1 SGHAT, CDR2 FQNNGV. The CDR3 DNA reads TGTGCCAGCAGCCCCTTGGCCACTATTGTTGGCTACACCTTC. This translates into CASSPLATIVGYTF.

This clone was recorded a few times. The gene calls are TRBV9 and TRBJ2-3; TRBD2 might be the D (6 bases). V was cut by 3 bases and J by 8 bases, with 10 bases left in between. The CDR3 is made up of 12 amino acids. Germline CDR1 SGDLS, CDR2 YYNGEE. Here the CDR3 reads CASSALEGTQYF. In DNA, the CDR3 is TGTGCCAGCAGCGCCTTGGAGGGTACGCAGTATTTT.

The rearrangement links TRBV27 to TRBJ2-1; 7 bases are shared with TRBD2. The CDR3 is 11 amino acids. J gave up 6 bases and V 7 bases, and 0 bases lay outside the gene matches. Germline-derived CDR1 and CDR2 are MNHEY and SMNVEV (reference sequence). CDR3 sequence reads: CASTGGNEQFF. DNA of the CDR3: TGTGCCAGCACGGGGGGCAATGAGCAGTTCTTC.

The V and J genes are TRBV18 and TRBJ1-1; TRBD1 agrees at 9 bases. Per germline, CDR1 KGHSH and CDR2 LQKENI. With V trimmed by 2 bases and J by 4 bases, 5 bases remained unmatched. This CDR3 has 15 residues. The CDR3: CASSPGQGQRTEAFF. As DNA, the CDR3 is TGTGCCAGCTCACCAGGACAGGGGCAGCGCACTGAAGCTTTCTTT.

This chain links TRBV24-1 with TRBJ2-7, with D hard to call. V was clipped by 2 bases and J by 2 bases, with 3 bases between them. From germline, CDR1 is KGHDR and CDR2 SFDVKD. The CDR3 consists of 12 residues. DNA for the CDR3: TGTGCCACCAGTGATTACACCTACGAGCAGTACTTC. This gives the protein CATSDYTYEQYF.

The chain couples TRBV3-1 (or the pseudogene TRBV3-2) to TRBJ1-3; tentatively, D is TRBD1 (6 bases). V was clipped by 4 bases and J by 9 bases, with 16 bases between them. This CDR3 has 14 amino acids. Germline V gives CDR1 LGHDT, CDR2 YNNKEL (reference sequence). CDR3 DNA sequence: TGTGCCAGCAGCCCCGGGGGGCCCAGGACCACCATATATTTT. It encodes CASSPGGPRTTIYF.

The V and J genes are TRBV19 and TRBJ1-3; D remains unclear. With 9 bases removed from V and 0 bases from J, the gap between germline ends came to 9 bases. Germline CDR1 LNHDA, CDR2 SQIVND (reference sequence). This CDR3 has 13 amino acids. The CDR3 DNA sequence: TGTGCCAGCAGGCGAAGCTCTGGAAACACCATATATTTT. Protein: CASRRSSGNTIYF.

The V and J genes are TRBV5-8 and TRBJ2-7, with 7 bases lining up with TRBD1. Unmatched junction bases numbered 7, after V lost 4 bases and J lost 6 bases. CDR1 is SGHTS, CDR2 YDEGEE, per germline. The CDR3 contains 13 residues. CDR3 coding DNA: TGTGCCAGCAGCCAAGATTACAGGGGCGAGCAGTACTTC. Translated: CASSQDYRGEQYF.

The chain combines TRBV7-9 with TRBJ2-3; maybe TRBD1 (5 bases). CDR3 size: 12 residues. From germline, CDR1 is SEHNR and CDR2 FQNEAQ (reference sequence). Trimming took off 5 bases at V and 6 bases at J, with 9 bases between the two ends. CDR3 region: CASSQQADTQYF. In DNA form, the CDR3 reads TGTGCCAGCAGCCAACAGGCGGATACGCAGTATTTT.

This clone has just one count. CDR3 amino acids: CASSASLGNTEAFF. DNA of the CDR3: TGTGCCAGCAGCGCTTCCCTAGGGAACACTGAAGCTTTCTTT. The gene calls are TRBV9 and TRBJ1-1; no clear D. The V and J ends lost 3 bases and 1 base respectively, with 10 bases between them. The CDR3 covers 14 residues. Germline CDR1 and CDR2: SGDLS and YYNGEE.

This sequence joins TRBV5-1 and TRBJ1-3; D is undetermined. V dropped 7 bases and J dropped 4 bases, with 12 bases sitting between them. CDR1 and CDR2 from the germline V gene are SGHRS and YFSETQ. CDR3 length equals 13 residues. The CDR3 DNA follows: TGCGCCAGCGGACCGGGGAGCGGAAACACCATATATTTT. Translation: CASGPGSGNTIYF.

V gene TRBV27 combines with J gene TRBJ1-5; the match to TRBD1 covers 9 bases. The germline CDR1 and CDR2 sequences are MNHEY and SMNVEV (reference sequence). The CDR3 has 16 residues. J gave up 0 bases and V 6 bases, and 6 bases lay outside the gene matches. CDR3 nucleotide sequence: TGTGCCAGCAGCCGGGACAGGGACTATAGCAATCAGCCCCAGCATTTT. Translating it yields CASSRDRDYSNQPQHF.

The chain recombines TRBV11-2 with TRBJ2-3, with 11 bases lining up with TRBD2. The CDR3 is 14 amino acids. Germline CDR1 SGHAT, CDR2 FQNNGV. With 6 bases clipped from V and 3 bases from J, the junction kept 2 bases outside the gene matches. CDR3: CASRRLAGTDTQYF. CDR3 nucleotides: TGTGCCAGCAGACGACTAGCGGGAACAGATACGCAGTATTTT.

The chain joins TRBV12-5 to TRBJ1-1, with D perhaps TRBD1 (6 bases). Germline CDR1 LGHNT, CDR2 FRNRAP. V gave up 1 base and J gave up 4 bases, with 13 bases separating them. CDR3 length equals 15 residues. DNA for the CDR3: TGTGCTAGTGGTTTGGCACAGGGTTGGGGCACTGAAGCTTTCTTT. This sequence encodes CASGLAQGWGTEAFF.

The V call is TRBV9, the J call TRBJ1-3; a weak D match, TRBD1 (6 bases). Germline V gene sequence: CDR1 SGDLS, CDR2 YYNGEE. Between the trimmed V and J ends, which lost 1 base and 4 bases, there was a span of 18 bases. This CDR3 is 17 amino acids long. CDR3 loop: CASSVRAGESLGNTIYF. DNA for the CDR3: TGTGCCAGCAGCGTAAGGGCAGGGGAATCGTTGGGAAACACCATATATTTT. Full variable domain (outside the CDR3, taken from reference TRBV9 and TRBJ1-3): DSGVTQTPKHLITATGQRVTLRCSPRSGDLSVYWYQQSLDQGLQFLIQYYNGEERAKGNILERFSAQQFPDLHSELNLSSLELGDSALYFCASSVRAGESLGNTIYFGEGSWLTVV.